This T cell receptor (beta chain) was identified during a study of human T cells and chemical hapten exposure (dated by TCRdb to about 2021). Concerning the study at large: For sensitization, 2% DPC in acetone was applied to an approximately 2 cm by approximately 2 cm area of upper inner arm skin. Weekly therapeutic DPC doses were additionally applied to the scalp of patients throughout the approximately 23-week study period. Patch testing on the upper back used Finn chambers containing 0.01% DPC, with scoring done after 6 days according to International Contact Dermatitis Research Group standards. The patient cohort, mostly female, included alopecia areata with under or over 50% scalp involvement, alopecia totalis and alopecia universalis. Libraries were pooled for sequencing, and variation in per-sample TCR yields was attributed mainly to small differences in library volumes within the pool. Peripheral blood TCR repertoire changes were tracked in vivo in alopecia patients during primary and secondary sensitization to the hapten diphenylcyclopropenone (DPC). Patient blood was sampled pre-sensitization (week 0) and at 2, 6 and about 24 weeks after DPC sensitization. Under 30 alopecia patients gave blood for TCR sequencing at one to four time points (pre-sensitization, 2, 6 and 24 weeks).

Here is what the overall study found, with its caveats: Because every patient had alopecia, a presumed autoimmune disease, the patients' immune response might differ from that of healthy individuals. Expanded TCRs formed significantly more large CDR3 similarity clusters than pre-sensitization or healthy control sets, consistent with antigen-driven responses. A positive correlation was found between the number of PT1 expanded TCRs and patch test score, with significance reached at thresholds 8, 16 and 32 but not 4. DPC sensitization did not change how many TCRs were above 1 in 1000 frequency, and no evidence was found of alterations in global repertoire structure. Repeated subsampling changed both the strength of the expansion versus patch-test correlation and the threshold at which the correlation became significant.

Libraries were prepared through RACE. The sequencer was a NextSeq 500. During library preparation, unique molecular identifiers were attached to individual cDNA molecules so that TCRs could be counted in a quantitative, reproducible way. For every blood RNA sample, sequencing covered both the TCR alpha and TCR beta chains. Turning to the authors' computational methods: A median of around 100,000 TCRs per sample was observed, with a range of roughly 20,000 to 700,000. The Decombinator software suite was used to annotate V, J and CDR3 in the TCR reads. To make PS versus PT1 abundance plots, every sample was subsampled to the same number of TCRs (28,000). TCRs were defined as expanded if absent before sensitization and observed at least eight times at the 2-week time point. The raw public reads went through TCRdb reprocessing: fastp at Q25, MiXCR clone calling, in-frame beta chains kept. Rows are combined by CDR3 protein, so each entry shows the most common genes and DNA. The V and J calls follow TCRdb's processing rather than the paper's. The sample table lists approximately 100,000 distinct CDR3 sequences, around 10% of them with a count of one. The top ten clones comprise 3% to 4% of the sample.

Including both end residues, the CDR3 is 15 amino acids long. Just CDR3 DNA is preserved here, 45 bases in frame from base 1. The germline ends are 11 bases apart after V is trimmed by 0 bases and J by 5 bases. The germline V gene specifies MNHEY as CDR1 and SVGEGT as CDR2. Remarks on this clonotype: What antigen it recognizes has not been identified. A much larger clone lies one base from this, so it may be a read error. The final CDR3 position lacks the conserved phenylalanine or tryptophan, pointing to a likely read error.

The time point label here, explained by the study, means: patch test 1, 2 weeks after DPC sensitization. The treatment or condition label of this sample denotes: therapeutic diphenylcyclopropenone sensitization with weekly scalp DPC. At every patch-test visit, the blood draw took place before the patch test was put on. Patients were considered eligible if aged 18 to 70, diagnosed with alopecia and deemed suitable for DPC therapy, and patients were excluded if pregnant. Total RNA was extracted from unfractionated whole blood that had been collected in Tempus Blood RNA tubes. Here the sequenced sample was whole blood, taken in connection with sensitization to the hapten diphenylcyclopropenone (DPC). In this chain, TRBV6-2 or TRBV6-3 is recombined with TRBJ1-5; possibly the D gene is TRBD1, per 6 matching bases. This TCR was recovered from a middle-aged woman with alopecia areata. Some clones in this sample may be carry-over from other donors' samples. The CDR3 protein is CASSYSGGADQPQHL. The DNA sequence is TGTGCCAGCAGTTACTCGGGGGGGGCGGATCAGCCCCAGCATCTT.